The clone carrying this T cell receptor (beta chain) is termed medium-sized. V lost 4 bases, J lost 14 bases, and 20 bases lay in between. Germline V gives CDR1 SQVTM, CDR2 ANQGSEA. This CDR3 spans 12 amino acids. As handled by the study authors: TCRs per sample had a median of approximately 100,000 and ranged from roughly 23,224 to 700,000. A single record per CDR3 protein comes from TCRdb applying MiXCR to the 5' RACE reads. The V and J calls were determined by TCRdb, not by the authors. The sample has roughly 110,000 distinct CDR3 sequences; 15% to 20% are singletons. Before extraction, the whole blood was not fractionated, and total RNA was taken from it. The sample comes from a study of human T cells and chemical hapten exposure.

The sequence was collected from a human donor in good health. The chain is built from TRBV29-1 and TRBJ1-2; D possibly corresponds to TRBD1 (6 bases). The CDR3 here is CSVGSATGLRTF. The CDR3 nucleotides read TGCAGCGTTGGGTCCGCCACAGGGTTAAGAACCTTC.